The 6 T cell receptor beta chains given below trace back to one sample, sequenced in a study of T cell responses to AZD1222 COVID-19 vaccine. The method was immunoSEQ multiplex PCR; TCRdb's version includes in-frame clones alone and lacks a portion of them. The sample yields 150,000 to 200,000 clones, about 92% seen once. The sample here was peripheral blood, taken on day 0 of AZD1222 vaccination. The source is an adult in good health.

The genes are TRBV4-1 and TRBJ1-3; no clear D gene. CDR3 length: 17 amino acids. The germline V and J ends were trimmed by 2 bases and 4 bases, with 18 bases remaining between them. Germline V gives CDR1 MGHRA, CDR2 YSYEKL. The DNA of the CDR3 is TGCGCCAGCAGCCAAAACCCAAGGACTAACAAGGGAAACACCATATATTTT. Its translation is CASSQNPRTNKGNTIYF.

The chain combines TRBV18 with TRBJ2-7, with 11 bases identical to TRBD1. V lost 3 bases to trimming and J lost 4 bases; unmatched junction nucleotides: 11. This CDR3 spans 17 amino acids. CDR1 is KGHSH and CDR2 is LQKENI in the germline V gene. This CDR3 is CASSPSQPGTGGYEQYF. The DNA of the CDR3 is TGTGCCAGCTCACCTAGCCAACCCGGGACAGGGGGGTACGAGCAGTACTTC. Full variable domain (rest looked up from reference TRBV18 and TRBJ2-7): NAGVMQNPRHLVRRRGQEARLRCSPMKGHSHVYWYRQLPEEGLKFMVYLQKENIIDESGMPKERFSAEFPKEGPSILRIQQVVRGDSAAYFCASSPSQPGTGGYEQYFGPGTRLTVT.

This chain connects TRBV23-1 to TRBJ2-7; a weak D match, TRBD2 (6 bases). TRBV23-1 is sorted into the ORF group, with uncertain function. This CDR3 has 19 amino acids. Trimming cost V 4 bases and J 0 bases, with 25 bases left between them. The CDR3 is CASSLLRGGCREASYEQYF. DNA for the CDR3: TGCGCCAGCAGTCTGCTTCGGGGTGGGTGCAGGGAGGCCTCCTACGAGCAGTACTTC.

V usage is TRBV4-2 and J usage is TRBJ1-4, with TRBD1 matching over 8 bases. Germline trimming cut 1 base from V and 7 bases from J; bases unmatched to any gene: 5. This CDR3 comprises 15 residues. The germline V gene encodes CDR1 LGHNA and CDR2 YNFKEQ. CDR3 amino acids: CASSQVGTGLEKLFF. CDR3 in DNA: TGTGCCAGCAGCCAAGTGGGGACAGGTCTTGAAAAACTGTTTTTT.

The gene calls are TRBV30 and TRBJ2-1, with 8 bases matching TRBD2. The CDR3 contains 14 residues. CDR1 is GTSNPN, CDR2 SVGIG, per germline (reference sequence). J was trimmed by 9 bases and V by 2 bases; bases with no gene match: 9. CDR3 sequence reads: CAWSRGGRIGEQFF. CDR3 nucleotide sequence: TGTGCCTGGAGTCGTGGCGGGAGGATAGGTGAGCAGTTCTTC. Full variable domain (outside the CDR3, taken from reference TRBV30 and TRBJ2-1): SQTIHQWPATLVQPVGSPLSLECTVEGTSNPNLYWYRQAAGRGLQLLFYSVGIGQISSEVPQNLSASRPQDRQFILSSKKLLLSDSGFYLCAWSRGGRIGEQFFGPGTRLTVL.

The rearrangement joins TRBV2 to TRBJ1-5; no firm D call. The CDR3 runs 13 residues. V was pared by 7 bases and J by 4 bases, with 11 bases between. The germline V gene has CDR1 SNHLY and CDR2 FYNNEI. Here the CDR3 DNA reads TGTGCCAGCAACCGGGGTGGAAATCAGCCCCAGCATTTT. As protein: CASNRGGNQPQHF.